Listed below are T cell receptor beta chains from one sample, sequenced in a study of regulatory T cells in long-lasting Graves disease. TCRdb fed the multiplex PCR reads into MiXCR, producing one record per CDR3 protein. There are 350,000 to 500,000 distinct CDR3 sequences in the sample; roughly 17% occur only once, and around a tenth lies in the top ten. These data also featured in a second study, about T cells in Graves' hyperthyroidism and ophthalmopathy.

The sequences come from peripheral blood mononuclear cells (PBMCs), collected at new diagnosis, from a patient treated with antithyroid drugs. Source of these receptors: a woman aged 30 to 39 with Graves disease. The CDR3 runs from the conserved cysteine through the conserved F or W. A D gene is named only where the DNA matches it firmly. Rows give clone size only sometimes, using once, few, many, or a class for an expanded clone.

clone size	V gene	J gene	D gene	CDR3 protein	CDR3 DNA
few	TRBV6-1	TRBJ1-1	.	CASRLDSRLMNTEAFF	TGTGCCAGCAGACTGGACAGCCGGCTCATGAACACTGAAGCTTTCTTT
.	TRBV20-1	TRBJ2-2	.	CSARPPSRTGELFF	TGCAGTGCTAGACCCCCTAGCAGGACCGGGGAGCTGTTTTTT
many	TRBV28	TRBJ2-3	.	CASLGASPPTDTQYF	TGTGCCAGCCTAGGGGCCAGCCCTCCCACAGATACGCAGTATTTT
.	TRBV7-2	TRBJ1-2	TRBD1	CAILGTGVNYGYTF	TGTGCCATTCTCGGGACAGGGGTTAACTATGGCTACACCTTC
many	TRBV28	TRBJ1-1	.	CASRPPGRAEAFF	TGTGCCAGCAGACCACCCGGACGAGCTGAAGCTTTCTTT
.	TRBV28	TRBJ2-1	.	CASNSFGVENEQFF	TGTGCCAGCAATTCGTTTGGGGTCGAAAATGAGCAGTTCTTC
many	TRBV5-1	TRBJ1-2	.	CASNVGDNYGYTF	TGCGCCAGCAACGTCGGCGATAACTATGGCTACACCTTC
.	TRBV7-9	TRBJ2-7	.	CASSLVVGLGYEQYF	TGTGCCAGCAGCTTAGTGGTGGGTTTAGGCTACGAGCAGTACTTC
many	TRBV11-2	TRBJ2-3	.	CASTILRGRRHTQYF	TGTGCCAGCACCATCTTAAGGGGGAGACGACATACGCAGTATTTT
few	TRBV29-1	TRBJ2-1	.	CSVAGWGDEQFF	TGCAGCGTGGCAGGTTGGGGTGATGAGCAGTTCTTC
many	TRBV10-2	TRBJ2-3	TRBD2	CASSESRLAGDETDTQYF	TGCGCCAGCAGTGAGTCTCGACTAGCGGGAGATGAGACAGATACGCAGTATTTT